This passage covers 30 T cell receptor beta chains from one sample sequenced in a study of PD-1 blockade in classical Hodgkin lymphoma. The data were produced by immunoSEQ multiplex PCR, yet TCRdb's version contains in-frame clones alone and is incomplete. The repertoire holds 75,000 to 100,000 clones, with roughly four fifths as singletons. Each patient's relapse followed autologous stem cell transplantation, and brentuximab vedotin exposure varied. Sequenced material: peripheral blood mononuclear cells (PBMCs), taken before the second cycle of nivolumab. The receptors stem from a human donor with classical Hodgkin lymphoma.

The rearrangement joins TRBV5-1 to TRBJ1-3; possibly TRBD1 for D (6 bases). The CDR3 is 15 amino acids. Trimming took off 0 bases at V and 1 base at J, with 8 bases between the two ends. Looked up from germline, CDR1 is SGHRS and CDR2 is YFSETQ. This CDR3 reads CASSLGDNSGNTIYF. As DNA, the CDR3 is TGCGCCAGCAGCTTGGGGGACAATTCTGGAAACACCATATATTTT.

J is TRBJ2-7 and V is TRBV6-1; D gene uncertain. Germline values: CDR1 MNHNS, CDR2 SASEGT. This CDR3 contains 11 residues. V lost 4 bases and J lost 7, with 8 bases in between. CDR3: CASSVLWEQYF. The CDR3 bases are TGTGCCAGCAGTGTACTCTGGGAGCAGTACTTC.

The chain couples TRBV18 to TRBJ1-1; TRBD1 might be the D (5 bases). V was cut by 6 bases and J by 0 bases, with 20 bases left in between. CDR1 KGHSH and CDR2 LQKENI come from the germline V gene. This CDR3 region has 17 residues. CDR3 protein: CASSRPPGGAMNTEAFF. The CDR3 region has the DNA TGTGCCAGCTCGCGCCCCCCCGGGGGAGCCATGAACACTGAAGCTTTCTTT.

This clone occurred once. This sequence joins TRBV18 and TRBJ1-4, with D uncertain. In germline, CDR1 is KGHSH, CDR2 LQKENI. CDR3 size: 13 residues. Trimming took off 1 base at V and 4 bases at J, with 4 bases between the two ends. The CDR3 sequence: CASSPLDNEKLFF. CDR3 DNA sequence: TGTGCCAGCTCACCACTTGATAATGAAAAACTGTTTTTT.

The chain recombines TRBV19 with TRBJ2-7; TRBD1 matches at 12 bases. The CDR3 has 15 amino acids. Trimming at V came to 5 bases and at J to 4 bases, leaving 6 bases not matched to a gene. Germline V gene sequence: CDR1 LNHDA, CDR2 SQIVND (reference sequence). The DNA for the CDR3 is TGTGCCAGTAGTTCCCCGGGACAGGGGGCGTACGAGCAGTACTTC. This translates into CASSSPGQGAYEQYF.

V and J are TRBV7-9 and TRBJ2-2, with TRBD1 identical over 7 bases. V gave up 4 bases and J gave up 4 bases; unmatched junction bases: 6. Germline CDR1 and CDR2: SEHNR and FQNEAQ (reference sequence). The CDR3 is 15 amino acids. The CDR3 reads CASSYLTGSTGELFF. CDR3 in DNA: TGTGCCAGCAGCTACTTGACAGGGAGCACCGGGGAGCTGTTTTTT.

The CDR3 DNA is TGTGCCAGCAGTGAGCCCGCGGGGACAGGGATCAATGAGCAGTTCTTC. This gives the protein CASSEPAGTGINEQFF. The chain is built from TRBV6-1 and TRBJ2-1; TRBD1 aligns across 9 bases. CDR1 MNHNS and CDR2 SASEGT come from the germline V gene. Trimming at V came to 3 bases and at J to 6 bases, leaving 9 bases not matched to a gene. CDR3 length: 16 residues.

The J gene is TRBJ1-1, the V gene TRBV11-1; no reliable D call. CDR3 length: 14 amino acids. V was cut by 5 bases and J by 4 bases, with 14 bases left in between. Per germline, CDR1 SGHAT and CDR2 FQDESV (reference sequence). The DNA of the CDR3 is TGTGCCAGCAGCCAGGACGTCATATCCACTGAAGCTTTCTTT. As protein: CASSQDVISTEAFF.

This chain connects TRBV6-1 to TRBJ2-1, with 7 bases that match TRBD2. Germline lookup yields CDR1 MNHNS and CDR2 SASEGT. The CDR3 contains 15 residues. V lost 6 bases, J lost 3 bases, and 8 bases stayed unmatched. The CDR3 sequence is CASRRAGVNYNEQFF. CDR3 in DNA: TGTGCCAGCAGGAGGGCGGGAGTTAACTACAATGAGCAGTTCTTC.

This chain joins TRBV2 and TRBJ2-7, with D possibly being TRBD1 or TRBD2 (6 bases each). V gave up 6 bases and J gave up 3 bases, with 12 bases separating them. CDR3 length equals 13 residues. The germline gives CDR1 SNHLY, CDR2 FYNNEI. Written as DNA, the CDR3 is TGTGCCAGCAGAAGAGGGGGACTCTACGAGCAGTACTTC. Protein sequence: CASRRGGLYEQYF.

About this clone: The identical CDR3 is also encoded by other nucleotide sequences in the sample. V and J are TRBV27 and TRBJ2-7, with D uncertain. Trimming cost V 2 bases and J 0 bases, with 11 bases left between them. Per germline, CDR1 MNHEY and CDR2 SMNVEV (reference sequence). The CDR3 totals 15 residues. The CDR3 loop is CASSLRPQSSYEQYF. In DNA, the CDR3 is TGTGCCAGCAGTTTACGGCCACAGAGCTCCTACGAGCAGTACTTC.

This clone was seen many times. The CDR3 DNA is TGTGCCAGCAGCCAGGAGGAGAGAGCTAACTATGGCTACACCTTC. This encodes CASSQEERANYGYTF. V and J are TRBV7-6 and TRBJ1-2; the D is unclear. V shed 5 bases and J shed 0 bases, with 13 bases lying between them. Looked up from germline, CDR1 is SGHVS and CDR2 is FNYEAQ. The CDR3 length is 15 residues.

The chain has TRBV6-1 and TRBJ2-1, with 10 positions matching TRBD2. V dropped 7 bases and J dropped 4; count of bases not matched to a gene: 7. The CDR3 runs 15 residues. Germline lookup yields CDR1 MNHNS and CDR2 SASEGT. DNA of the CDR3: TGTGCCAGCATACGAGCGGGAGGGAGTTACAATGAGCAGTTCTTC. The encoded protein is CASIRAGGSYNEQFF.

V gene TRBV7-8 combines with J gene TRBJ1-3; TRBD1 might be the D (6 bases). The CDR3 covers 13 residues. V was clipped by 8 bases and J by 1 base, with 9 bases between them. Germline CDR1 is SGHVS and CDR2 is FQNEAQ. The CDR3 loop is CASATGSGNTIYF. The CDR3 DNA is TGTGCCAGCGCGACAGGTTCTGGAAACACCATATATTTT.

This chain connects TRBV5-8 to TRBJ2-3; 8 bases are a match to TRBD1. Germline V gene data show CDR1 as SGHTS and CDR2 as YDEGEE. This CDR3 region has 14 residues. Losses at the gene ends were 2 bases for V and 5 bases for J; bases not matched to a gene: 4. The CDR3 sequence is CASSFQGAGDTQYF. CDR3 coding DNA: TGTGCCAGCAGCTTTCAGGGGGCCGGAGATACGCAGTATTTT. The variable domain in full, with the rest retrieved from reference TRBV5-8 and TRBJ2-3, is EAGVTQSPTHLIKTRGQQATLRCSPISGHTSVYWYQQALGLGLQFLLWYDEGEERNRGNFPPRFSGRQFPNYSSELNVNALELEDSALYLCASSFQGAGDTQYFGPGTRLTVL.

The rearrangement links TRBV5-1 to TRBJ1-2, with D unresolved. V lost 0 bases and J 3 bases, leaving 12 bases between the germline ends. The CDR3 totals 15 residues. The germline V gene encodes CDR1 SGHRS and CDR2 YFSETQ. The CDR3 nucleotides are TGCGCCAGCAGCTTGGGAGGAAAAGGAGACTATGGCTACACCTTC. Its protein product is CASSLGGKGDYGYTF.

The chain is built from TRBV27 and TRBJ2-1, with 11 bases matching TRBD2. The CDR3 covers 18 residues. From germline, CDR1 is MNHEY and CDR2 SMNVEV (reference sequence). Unmatched junction bases numbered 12, after V lost 0 bases and J lost 8 bases. CDR3 nucleotide sequence: TGTGCCAGCAGTTTATCGGGGCTAGCGGGAGGTGTGAGTGATGAGCAGTTCTTC. Amino acid sequence: CASSLSGLAGGVSDEQFF.

The V gene is TRBV5-1, the J gene TRBJ2-3; 7 bases fit TRBD1. Germline trimming cut 4 bases from V and 2 bases from J; bases unmatched to any gene: 7. The CDR3 totals 15 residues. The germline V gene has CDR1 SGHRS and CDR2 YFSETQ. In nucleotides, the CDR3 is TGCGCCAGCAGCCCACAGACAGGGTTCACAGATACGCAGTATTTT. Protein product: CASSPQTGFTDTQYF.

A single count supports this clone. The V gene is TRBV28, the J gene TRBJ2-7; D not certain. Between the trimmed V and J ends, which lost 1 base and 4 bases, there was a span of 8 bases. Germline loops: CDR1 MDHEN, CDR2 SYDVKM. This CDR3 is built from 13 residues. CDR3 sequence: CASSLFGDYEQYF. In DNA form, the CDR3 reads TGTGCCAGCAGTTTATTTGGGGATTACGAGCAGTACTTC.

The chain links TRBV6-5 to TRBJ1-1; D not resolved. Trimming removed 4 bases from V and 7 bases from J, with 7 bases in between. Germline CDR1 and CDR2: MNHEY and SVGAGI. The CDR3 is made up of 11 amino acids. CDR3 coding DNA: TGTGCCAGCAGTTTCTATGGTGAAGCTTTCTTT. Encoded protein: CASSFYGEAFF.

In this sample, this clone turned up a few times. The chain employs TRBV28 and TRBJ2-2; D gene unclear. V was cut by 3 bases and J by 5 bases, with 19 bases left in between. The length of the CDR3 is 17 residues. Germline V gene lookup returns CDR1 MDHEN and CDR2 SYDVKM. This CDR3 reads CASSFVGPFFGTGELFF. The CDR3 DNA reads TGTGCCAGCAGTTTTGTTGGGCCTTTTTTCGGAACCGGGGAGCTGTTTTTT.

J is TRBJ2-1 and V is TRBV7-9; 9 bases map to TRBD2. After removal of 10 bases from V and 2 bases from J, the junction contained 6 bases not matched to a gene. This CDR3 region has 14 residues. CDR1 SEHNR and CDR2 FQNEAQ come from the germline V gene (reference sequence). The DNA for the CDR3 is TGTGCCACCGTTAGCGGGAGCGCCTACAATGAGCAGTTCTTC. The encoded protein is CATVSGSAYNEQFF.

V and J are TRBV7-9 and TRBJ2-7; D ambiguous. Trimming stripped 1 base from V and 3 bases from J, with 13 bases between. CDR1 is SEHNR and CDR2 is FQNEAQ in the germline V gene (reference sequence). The CDR3 runs 15 residues. This CDR3 reads CASSLEENPYYEQYF. The CDR3, as DNA: TGTGCCAGCAGCTTAGAAGAAAACCCCTACTACGAGCAGTACTTC.

The chain links TRBV6-1 to TRBJ1-2; D might be TRBD1 (6 bases). CDR1 and CDR2 (germline): MNHNS, SASEGT. The V and J ends lost 10 bases and 3 bases respectively, with 12 bases between them. The CDR3 extends over 12 amino acids. In nucleotides, the CDR3 is TGTGCCATTAGGAGGGGGGACTATGGCTACACCTTC. This codes for CAIRRGDYGYTF.

J is TRBJ2-3 and V is TRBV2; D ambiguous. Looked up from germline, CDR1 is SNHLY and CDR2 is FYNNEI. Between the trimmed V and J ends, which lost 8 bases and 14 bases, there was a span of 20 bases. The CDR3 extends over 12 amino acids. CDR3 bases: TGTGCCAGCGAACCAGGCAGTTTCCCCCCGTATTTT. It yields the protein CASEPGSFPPYF.

This clone was observed once. This chain uses TRBV2 with TRBJ2-3; 11 bases are shared with TRBD2. The CDR3 covers 15 residues. V shed 6 bases, J shed 3 bases, and the junction held 5 bases outside the gene matches. Germline values: CDR1 SNHLY, CDR2 FYNNEI. CDR3 bases: TGTGCCAGCAGCGGAGCTAGCGGGAGGACAGATACGCAGTATTTT. It translates to CASSGASGRTDTQYF.

The genes are TRBV4-2 and TRBJ1-1; D gene unclear. The germline V and J ends were trimmed by 0 bases and 0 bases, with 14 bases remaining between them. Germline-derived CDR1 and CDR2 are LGHNA and YNFKEQ. The CDR3 has 17 amino acids. CDR3 DNA: TGTGCCAGCAGCCAAGATGTGGCAGGTAGGATGAACACTGAAGCTTTCTTT. Residues: CASSQDVAGRMNTEAFF.

In this sample, this clone turned up once. In nucleotides, the CDR3 is TGCGCCAGCAGCCAAGTTACCGGGGTCATCAACACTGAAGCTTTCTTT. This gives the protein CASSQVTGVINTEAFF. V is TRBV4-3 and J is TRBJ1-1; D gene ambiguous. The CDR3 sequence is 16 residues long. Germline values: CDR1 LGHNA, CDR2 YSLEER. Trimming took 1 base from V and 2 from J, leaving 14 bases between them.

The rearrangement joins TRBV7-6 to TRBJ2-5; TRBD1 matches 7 bases. V dropped 6 bases and J dropped 4; count of bases not matched to a gene: 2. This CDR3 region has 12 residues. CDR1 SGHVS and CDR2 FNYEAQ come from the germline V gene. The CDR3 DNA follows: TGTGCCAGCAGTCGACAGGGAGAGACCCAGTACTTC. Amino acid sequence: CASSRQGETQYF. The full variable domain, rest sourced from reference TRBV7-6 and TRBJ2-5, is GAGVSQSPRYKVTKRGQDVALRCDPISGHVSLYWYRQALGQGPEFLTYFNYEAQQDKSGLPNDRFSAERPEGSISTLTIQRTEQRDSAMYRCASSRQGETQYFGPGTRLLVL.

The V gene is TRBV29-1, the J gene TRBJ2-2, with TRBD2 as a possible D gene (7 bases). Deletions cut 6 bases from V and 4 bases from J, with 18 bases between. Germline assignment: CDR1 SQVTM and CDR2 ANQGSEA. The length of the CDR3 is 15 residues. The DNA for the CDR3 is TGCAGCGTCCGAAAGGCGGGGGCGGGCACCGGGGAGCTGTTTTTT. Amino acids: CSVRKAGAGTGELFF.